This passage covers 29 T cell receptor beta chains from one sample sequenced in a study of blood T cell repertoires in COVID-19. Sequenced by immunoSEQ multiplex PCR; TCRdb stores in-frame clones only, minus some. The table lists 20,000 to 30,000 clones, roughly 89% of them singletons, with roughly 2.8% in the top ten. The sample was peripheral blood. The receptor set was obtained from a human donor in a cohort sampled during active COVID-19.

This chain links TRBV30 with TRBJ1-2; TRBD1 matches 7 bases. CDR3 length: 11 amino acids. J lost 9 bases, V lost 3 bases, and 4 bases had no gene match. CDR1 GTSNPN and CDR2 SVGIG come from the germline V gene (reference sequence). Here the CDR3 DNA reads TGTGCCTGGAGGACAGGGTTGAGCTACACCTTC. This sequence encodes CAWRTGLSYTF.

This rearrangement joins TRBV10-3 to TRBJ1-1; TRBD1 matches at 10 bases. V lost 7 bases and J lost 0; bases outside the gene matches: 5. Germline lookup yields CDR1 ENHRY and CDR2 SYGVKD. The CDR3 totals 15 residues. CDR3 protein: CAINDRGRMNTEAFF. In DNA, the CDR3 is TGTGCCATCAACGACAGGGGGCGAATGAACACTGAAGCTTTCTTT.

This CDR3 is CASSPATGGSYEQYF. CDR3 in DNA: TGTGCCAGCTCACCTGCGACAGGGGGGTCCTACGAGCAGTACTTC. This chain joins TRBV18 and TRBJ2-7, with TRBD1 matching over 9 bases. The CDR3 length is 15 residues. Looked up from germline, CDR1 is KGHSH and CDR2 is LQKENI. V gave up 3 bases and J gave up 1 base; unmatched junction bases: 4. The complete variable domain, with remaining parts taken from reference TRBV18 and TRBJ2-7, reads NAGVMQNPRHLVRRRGQEARLRCSPMKGHSHVYWYRQLPEEGLKFMVYLQKENIIDESGMPKERFSAEFPKEGPSILRIQQVVRGDSAAYFCASSPATGGSYEQYFGPGTRLTVT.

This chain links TRBV10-2 with TRBJ2-1, with D perhaps matching TRBD2 (6 bases). This CDR3 spans 18 amino acids. V was shortened by 0 bases and J by 0 bases, with 15 bases between the two germline ends. The germline V gene encodes CDR1 WSHSY and CDR2 SAAADI. Here the CDR3 reads CASSESKLAGSSYNEQFF. Written as DNA, the CDR3 is TGCGCCAGCAGTGAGTCGAAGCTTGCGGGAAGCTCCTACAATGAGCAGTTCTTC.

The genes are TRBV19 and TRBJ1-2; TRBD1 matches at 10 bases. This CDR3 is built from 15 residues. Unmatched junction bases numbered 5, after V lost 5 bases and J lost 2 bases. Germline V CDR1 and CDR2: LNHDA, SQIVND (reference sequence). The CDR3: CASSPQTGGNYGYTF. Here the CDR3 DNA reads TGTGCCAGTAGTCCGCAGACAGGGGGCAACTATGGCTACACCTTC. The full variable domain, its missing parts supplied by reference TRBV19 and TRBJ1-2, is DGGITQSPKYLFRKEGQNVTLSCEQNLNHDAMYWYRQDPGQGLRLIYYSQIVNDFQKGDIAEGYSVSREKKESFPLTVTSAQKNPTAFYLCASSPQTGGNYGYTFGSGTRLTVV.

J is TRBJ2-2 and V is TRBV5-1, with D perhaps TRBD2 (6 bases). CDR1 is SGHRS, CDR2 YFSETQ, per germline. The ends were cut back, 0 bases at V and 5 bases at J, with 8 bases in the middle. This CDR3 comprises 14 residues. The CDR3 region has the DNA TGCGCCAGCAGCTTGGTTGCGGGGACCGGGGAGCTGTTTTTT. As protein: CASSLVAGTGELFF.

This clone was detected once. CDR3 in DNA: TGCGCCAGCAGCGGAGGGACTAATGAAAAACTGTTTTTT. Its translation: CASSGGTNEKLFF. The chain uses TRBV5-1 and TRBJ1-4, with no clear D. CDR1 and CDR2 from the germline V gene are SGHRS and YFSETQ. The V end was cut by 4 bases, the J end by 2 bases, with 6 bases between. CDR3 length: 13 amino acids.

The rearrangement joins TRBV2 to TRBJ2-5, with 10 nucleotides matching TRBD2. The CDR3 runs 15 residues. V was pared by 6 bases and J by 4 bases, with 8 bases of the junction left unmatched. Germline lookup yields CDR1 SNHLY and CDR2 FYNNEI. The CDR3 DNA reads as TGTGCCAGCAGCGCAGGGACTAGCGAGGGAGAGACCCAGTACTTC. It translates to CASSAGTSEGETQYF.

This rearrangement joins TRBV18 to TRBJ1-1; 9 bases agree with TRBD1. CDR1 is KGHSH, CDR2 LQKENI, per germline. Trimming cost V 2 bases and J 4 bases; bases outside gene matches: 14. The CDR3 consists of 18 residues. The chain's CDR3 is CASSPRSSGQGWFTEAFF. Written as DNA, the CDR3 is TGTGCCAGCTCACCAAGGTCGTCGGGACAGGGTTGGTTCACTGAAGCTTTCTTT.

This chain links TRBV4-1 with TRBJ2-2; 13 positions match TRBD2. Trimming removed 3 bases from V and 8 bases from J; junction bases left unmatched: 9. Germline V gene lookup returns CDR1 MGHRA and CDR2 YSYEKL. The CDR3 extends over 17 amino acids. CDR3 bases: TGCGCCAGCAGCCAGAGCAGACTAGCGGGAGGTACTGGGGAGCTGTTTTTT. Amino acids: CASSQSRLAGGTGELFF.

The rearrangement uses TRBV19 and TRBJ2-3, with D tentatively TRBD2 (6 bases). The germline V and J ends were trimmed by 6 bases and 2 bases, with 15 bases remaining between them. The CDR3 is 15 residues long. Per germline, CDR1 LNHDA and CDR2 SQIVND (reference sequence). The CDR3 nucleotides are TGTGCCAGTAGCAGAGGGTGGGGGGTCACAGATACGCAGTATTTT. Amino acids: CASSRGWGVTDTQYF.

CDR3 bases: TGTGCCAGCAGCTCGTTCGGGGGTGAGGACACTGAAGCTTTCTTT. Its protein product is CASSSFGGEDTEAFF. This rearrangement joins TRBV7-9 to TRBJ1-1, with D possibly being TRBD1 (5 bases). The V end lost 4 bases, the J end lost 3 bases, and 15 bases lay between the germline ends. This CDR3 comprises 15 residues. Germline loops: CDR1 SEHNR, CDR2 FQNEAQ (reference sequence).

The sample holds one count of this clone. The chain combines TRBV28 with TRBJ1-1, with TRBD1 as a possible D gene (5 bases). This CDR3 region has 13 residues. V lost 5 bases and J lost 11, with 18 bases in between. Germline V gene lookup returns CDR1 MDHEN and CDR2 SYDVKM. CDR3 bases: TGTGCCAGCAGTGACAGCCAGATCATCTTGGCTTTCTTT. Amino acids: CASSDSQIILAFF.

The rearrangement joins TRBV2 to TRBJ1-4, with 8 positions matching TRBD1. The CDR3 is made up of 14 amino acids. The V gene end was trimmed by 7 bases and the J gene end by 1 base; junction bases not matched to a gene: 2. Germline V gene data show CDR1 as SNHLY and CDR2 as FYNNEI. For the CDR3, the DNA is TGTGCCAGCACCGACAGGGGAACTAATGAAAAACTGTTTTTT. This translates into CASTDRGTNEKLFF.

This chain joins TRBV6-5 and TRBJ1-6, with D possibly being TRBD1 (6 bases). Per germline, CDR1 MNHEY and CDR2 SVGAGI. Trimming stripped 4 bases from V and 10 bases from J, with 20 bases between. The CDR3 length is 16 residues. CDR3 sequence (DNA): TGTGCCAGCAGTTCAGCAGGGGTGGGGTCAAGATCACCCCTCCACTTT. Residues: CASSSAGVGSRSPLHF.

The CDR3 nucleotides are TGTGCCATCAGAAAATTAGCGGGGGGGCCTGATGAGCAGTTCTTC. Residues: CAIRKLAGGPDEQFF. The chain uses TRBV6-5 and TRBJ2-1, with 11 bases fitting TRBD2. Losses at the gene ends were 10 bases for V and 8 bases for J; bases not matched to a gene: 13. The germline gives CDR1 MNHEY, CDR2 SVGAGI. The CDR3 extends over 15 amino acids.

This chain joins TRBV9 and TRBJ1-4; unclear D gene. The V end lost 5 bases, the J end lost 8 bases, and 16 bases lay between the germline ends. The germline CDR1 and CDR2 sequences are SGDLS and YYNGEE. The CDR3 spans 14 residues. The CDR3 DNA follows: TGTGCCAGCAGTCCGGGCGGGCTCCGAGAAAAACTGTTTTTT. Amino acid sequence: CASSPGGLREKLFF. Full variable domain (rest looked up from reference TRBV9 and TRBJ1-4): DSGVTQTPKHLITATGQRVTLRCSPRSGDLSVYWYQQSLDQGLQFLIQYYNGEERAKGNILERFSAQQFPDLHSELNLSSLELGDSALYFCASSPGGLREKLFFGSGTQLSVL.

The chain is built from TRBV2 and TRBJ2-1; the D is unclear. Germline CDR1 SNHLY, CDR2 FYNNEI. Trimming took off 5 bases at V and 0 bases at J, with 5 bases between the two ends. The CDR3 contains 13 residues. The CDR3 region is CASSWSSYNEQFF. CDR3 sequence (DNA): TGTGCCAGCAGTTGGAGCTCCTACAATGAGCAGTTCTTC.

This rearrangement joins TRBV9 to TRBJ2-2; D perhaps matches TRBD1 (5 bases). Trimming removed 0 bases at V and 5 bases at J, with 11 bases between. The CDR3 length is 15 residues. Germline lookup yields CDR1 SGDLS and CDR2 YYNGEE. The CDR3 protein is CASSVGWTSTGELFF. The CDR3 region has the DNA TGTGCCAGCAGCGTAGGCTGGACAAGTACCGGGGAGCTGTTTTTT.

The rearrangement uses TRBV11-2 and TRBJ2-2, with a possible D match to TRBD1 (5 bases). The germline V gene has CDR1 SGHAT and CDR2 FQNNGV. This CDR3 has 16 residues. Between the trimmed V and J ends, which lost 1 base and 5 bases, there was a span of 14 bases. Written as DNA, the CDR3 is TGTGCCAGCAGCTTAGCCCCCGGGTCAGGGACCGGGGAGCTGTTTTTT. Translation: CASSLAPGSGTGELFF. The full variable domain, completed using reference TRBV11-2 and TRBJ2-2, is EAGVAQSPRYKIIEKRQSVAFWCNPISGHATLYWYQQILGQGPKLLIQFQNNGVVDDSQLPKDRFSAERLKGVDSTLKIQPAKLEDSAVYLCASSLAPGSGTGELFFGEGSRLTVL.

In DNA, the CDR3 is TGTGCCAGCAGCCCAAACGAGTGGAGCTCTGGAAACACCATATATTTT. This gives the protein CASSPNEWSSGNTIYF. This sequence joins TRBV7-8 and TRBJ1-3, with no clear D. The CDR3 has 16 amino acids. Germline lookup yields CDR1 SGHVS and CDR2 FQNEAQ. V was pared by 5 bases and J by 0 bases, with 14 bases between. The whole variable domain, remainder taken from reference TRBV7-8 and TRBJ1-3, is GAGVSQSPRYKVAKRGQDVALRCDPISGHVSLFWYQQALGQGPEFLTYFQNEAQLDKSGLPSDRFFAERPEGSVSTLKIQRTQQEDSAVYLCASSPNEWSSGNTIYFGEGSWLTVV.

CDR3 in DNA: TGTGCCAGCAGCTTTAACACAGGGGATGGCGGAGCTTTCTTT. Translating gives CASSFNTGDGGAFF. The chain carries TRBV7-9 and TRBJ1-1; 7 bases are shared with TRBD1. The CDR3 covers 14 residues. Germline CDR1 and CDR2: SEHNR and FQNEAQ (reference sequence). V lost 3 bases to trimming and J lost 10 bases; unmatched junction nucleotides: 11.

The chain is built from TRBV7-9 and TRBJ2-1; D is unresolved. CDR1 SEHNR and CDR2 FQNEAQ come from the germline V gene (reference sequence). The CDR3 runs to 10 residues. Between the trimmed V and J ends, which lost 2 bases and 9 bases, there was a span of 2 bases. The CDR3 spells CASSLLEQFF. The CDR3 DNA sequence: TGTGCCAGCAGCTTACTTGAGCAGTTCTTC.

This rearrangement joins TRBV4-1 to TRBJ2-1; 11 nucleotides match TRBD2. J was trimmed by 6 bases and V by 8 bases; bases with no gene match: 12. Looked up from germline, CDR1 is MGHRA and CDR2 is YSYEKL. The CDR3 is made up of 16 amino acids. CDR3 nucleotides: TGCGCCAGCGCTGATGATCTAGCGGGAGGTTTCAATGAGCAGTTCTTC. Protein sequence: CASADDLAGGFNEQFF.

The V call is TRBV28, the J call TRBJ1-3, with TRBD1 identical over 7 bases. V lost 6 bases and J lost 1; bases outside the gene matches: 3. The V gene's germline CDR1 is MDHEN and CDR2 SYDVKM. This CDR3 comprises 14 residues. The CDR3 loop is CASSSTGSGNTIYF. The DNA for the CDR3 is TGTGCCAGCAGCTCGACAGGGTCTGGAAACACCATATATTTT. The variable domain in full, completed from reference TRBV28 and TRBJ1-3, reads DVKVTQSSRYLVKRTGEKVFLECVQDMDHENMFWYRQDPGLGLRLIYFSYDVKMKEKGDIPEGYSVSREKKERFSLILESASTNQTSMYLCASSSTGSGNTIYFGEGSWLTVV.

This clone appeared a few times. The chain links TRBV27 to TRBJ1-5; the D gene is possibly TRBD1 (5 bases). The V gene lost 3 bases and the J gene lost 6 bases, with 12 bases spanning the gap. The CDR3 consists of 14 residues. Germline CDR1 reads MNHEY; CDR2 reads SMNVEV (reference sequence). The CDR3 loop reads CASSFDSFSQPQHF. In nucleotides, the CDR3 is TGTGCCAGCAGTTTCGACAGCTTTAGTCAGCCCCAGCATTTT.

This chain uses TRBV4-2 with TRBJ2-2; no clear D gene. The CDR3 loop spans 13 amino acids. CDR1 and CDR2 from the germline V gene are LGHNA and YNFKEQ. V lost 0 bases to trimming and J lost 6 bases, with 5 bases between them. The CDR3 here is CASSQDEAGELFF. Written as DNA, the CDR3 is TGTGCCAGCAGCCAAGATGAGGCCGGGGAGCTGTTTTTT.

J is TRBJ2-7 and V is TRBV5-4, with no clear D. The CDR3 has 14 residues. The ends were cut back, 0 bases at V and 2 bases at J, with 9 bases in the middle. Germline CDR1 and CDR2: SGHNT and YYREEE (reference sequence). This chain's CDR3 is CASSLEQNAYEQYF. Here the CDR3 DNA reads TGTGCCAGCAGCTTGGAACAGAATGCCTACGAGCAGTACTTC.

V gene TRBV5-4 combines with J gene TRBJ2-1; 10 nucleotides match TRBD2. Germline V gene sequence: CDR1 SGHNT, CDR2 YYREEE (reference sequence). V trimming: 4 bases; J trimming: 7 bases; junction bases outside the gene matches: 14. CDR3 length: 17 residues. CDR3 protein: CASSRLGAGGQANEQFF. The CDR3 nucleotides are TGTGCCAGCAGCCGATTAGGAGCGGGGGGGCAAGCGAATGAGCAGTTCTTC.